The rows below give T cell receptor beta chains drawn from one sample of a study of breast tumors, draining lymph nodes, adjacent tissues. TCRdb passed the multiplex PCR reads through MiXCR, listing each CDR3 protein once. The sample holds under 350,000 distinct CDR3 sequences, roughly 30% seen once. Specimen: axillary lymph node tissue. The receptors derive from a female donor with breast cancer. Some clones in this sample may be carry-over from other donors' samples. The CDR3 runs from the conserved cysteine through the conserved F or W. D genes are given only for firm matches. Clone sizes are given selectively: once, few, many, or a class where the clone is expanded.

d_call | j_call | v_call | clone_size | cdr3_nt | cdr3_aa
- | TRBJ2-7 | TRBV4-1 | many | TGCGCCAGCAGCCAGGAGGGGCTAGATGACGAGCAGTACTTC | CASSQEGLDDEQYF
TRBD1 | TRBJ2-7 | TRBV19 | many | TGTGCCAGTAGTATGAGGCCGGGACAGGGAGCCTACGAGCAGTACTTC | CASSMRPGQGAYEQYF
TRBD2 | TRBJ2-1 | TRBV6-6 | many | TGTGCCAGCAGTCCCGGGACTAGTCTGCACGAGCAGTTCTTC | CASSPGTSLHEQFF
TRBD2 | TRBJ2-7 | TRBV5-1 | many | TGCGCCAGCAGCCGAAGCGGGAGGCTCTACGAGCAGTACTTC | CASSRSGRLYEQYF
- | TRBJ2-3 | TRBV5-6 | many | TGTGCCAGCAGCTTTACTAGTTCCGATACGCAGTATTTT | CASSFTSSDTQYF
TRBD2 | TRBJ2-5 | TRBV18 | - | TGTGCCAGCCCACTGAGCGGGACCAAGGGTGAGACCCAGTACTTC | CASPLSGTKGETQYF
- | TRBJ2-2 | TRBV7-2 | many | TGTGCCAGCAGAACCGCCCTTGGCCCCGGGACCGGGGAGCTGTTTTTT | CASRTALGPGTGELFF
- | TRBJ2-7 | TRBV7-9 | many | TGTGCCAGCAGCCAGGGGGGTGGGTCGGCTCACGAGCAGTACTTC | CASSQGGGSAHEQYF
TRBD2 | TRBJ2-1 | TRBV20-1 | many | TGCAGTGCTAGTAATCCCAAGGCGGGAGCGTCCTACAATGAGCAGTTCTTC | CSASNPKAGASYNEQFF
TRBD2 | TRBJ2-3 | TRBV5-1 | many | TGCGCCAGCATATCGCTAGCGGGGGATACGCAGTATTTT | CASISLAGDTQYF
- | TRBJ1-2 | TRBV6-5 | many | TGTGCCAGCAGTTATTACACTAACTATGGCTACACCTTC | CASSYYTNYGYTF
- | TRBJ2-3 | TRBV7-2 | once | TGTGCCAGCAGCTTAGTAGAGGCAGATACGCAGTATTTT | CASSLVEADTQYF
- | TRBJ2-7 | TRBV20-1 | many | TGCAGTGCTAGCGGGGCTATTCGGGACGAGCAGTACTTC | CSASGAIRDEQYF
- | TRBJ2-5 | TRBV10-3 | - | TGTGCCATCAGTGAGTCGAGAAGGGAGACCCAGTACTTC | CAISESRRETQYF
TRBD2 | TRBJ2-1 | TRBV2 | many | TGTGCCAGCAGGAGGACTAGCGGGAGTGTCAATGAGCAGTTCTTC | CASRRTSGSVNEQFF
- | TRBJ1-2 | TRBV15 | - | TGTGCCACCAGCAAAGAATTAGGGAACTGTGGCTACACCTTC | CATSKELGNCGYTF
- | TRBJ2-2 | TRBV10-2 | many | TGCGCCAGCAGTGTAGGTGGGGTATCCGGGGAGCTGTTTTTT | CASSVGGVSGELFF
- | TRBJ2-3 | TRBV12-3/TRBV12-4 | many | TGTGCTAACCAAGTAGGGTTTCGGGGAGCAACAGATACGCAGTATTTT | CANQVGFRGATDTQYF
TRBD2 | TRBJ2-7 | TRBV11-3 | - | TGTGCCAGCAGCCCACGGACTAGCGGGAGGAGCGAGCAGTACTTC | CASSPRTSGRSEQYF
TRBD1 | TRBJ1-2 | TRBV28 | many | TGTGCCAGCAGTTGGACAGGGGGCACCTCCTATGGCTACACCTTC | CASSWTGGTSYGYTF
TRBD1 | TRBJ2-1 | TRBV5-1 | - | TGCGCCAGCAGCCCGGACAGGGGCTACTACAATGAGCAGTTCTTC | CASSPDRGYYNEQFF
- | TRBJ2-7 | TRBV27 | - | TGTGCCAGCAGCCGAGCGGAGTCCTACGAGCAGTACTTC | CASSRAESYEQYF
TRBD1 | TRBJ2-1 | TRBV11-2 | many | TGTGCCAGCAGCCGGGGGACAGGGAGTACAAATGAGCAGTTCTTC | CASSRGTGSTNEQFF
- | TRBJ2-1 | TRBV5-1 | many | TGCGCCAGCAGCTTGGCCTTCAATGAGCAGTTCTTC | CASSLAFNEQFF
- | TRBJ2-3 | TRBV29-1 | - | TGCAGCGTTGAGCGACTACCCCTCCCGGATACGCAGTATTTT | CSVERLPLPDTQYF
- | TRBJ1-2 | TRBV24-1 | many | TGTGCCACCAGTGATTTGGGGGACCGAAACGAATATGGCTACACCTTC | CATSDLGDRNEYGYTF
- | TRBJ2-1 | TRBV6-1 | few | TGTGCCAGCAGTGAAGACCACGGCCCGGAGATCGATGAGCAGTTCTTC | CASSEDHGPEIDEQFF
- | TRBJ2-1 | TRBV12-5 | - | TGTGCTAGTGGTTTCGCTCCCGGTGACCGCGAGCAGTTCTTC | CASGFAPGDREQFF
TRBD2 | TRBJ2-7 | TRBV5-6 | few | TGTGCCAGCAGCTCGGGACTATCTTACTACGAGCAGTACTTC | CASSSGLSYYEQYF
- | TRBJ1-5 | TRBV15 | many | TGTGCCACCAGCAGAGCCGGGGGGGCGCATGGTCAGCCCCAGCATTTT | CATSRAGGAHGQPQHF
TRBD2 | TRBJ2-1 | TRBV19 | many | TGTGCCAGTAGGACGCCGGGACTATACAATGAGCAGTTCTTC | CASRTPGLYNEQFF
- | TRBJ1-3 | TRBV20-1 | many | TGCAGTGCTCCACTCGGGAATCGAAACACCATATATTTT | CSAPLGNRNTIYF
TRBD2 | TRBJ2-1 | TRBV4-3 | many | TGCGCCAGCAGCCAAGAGGGTCTAGCGGGAGAGCAGTTCTTC | CASSQEGLAGEQFF
- | TRBJ2-1 | TRBV5-1 | - | TGTGCCAGCAGCTTGTACAGCCTGAATGAGCAGCCCTTC | CASSLYSLNEQPF
- | TRBJ1-6 | TRBV20-1 | many | TGCAGTGCTAGAGGGGGGGGGCAGAATTCACCCCTCCACTTT | CSARGGGQNSPLHF
- | TRBJ1-5 | TRBV15 | many | TGTGCCACCAGCAGAGATCTAACGCAGAGCAATCAGCCCCAGCATTTT | CATSRDLTQSNQPQHF
TRBD2 | TRBJ2-3 | TRBV7-2 | many | TGTGCCAGCAGCTTGACTAGCGGCACAGATACGCAGTATTTT | CASSLTSGTDTQYF
TRBD2 | TRBJ2-1 | TRBV11-2 | many | TGTGCCAGCAGCTTAGTGACTAGCGGGTATGAGCAGTTCTTC | CASSLVTSGYEQFF
- | TRBJ2-6 | TRBV5-1 | many | TGCGCCAGCAGCTACGCCGGGACCGCCTCTGGGGCCAACGTCCTGACTTTC | CASSYAGTASGANVLTF
TRBD1 | TRBJ2-7 | TRBV6-5 | - | TGTGCCAGCAGTCCAACACTACCGGACAGGGTGCTATCGGCCGCGGTCTACGGGCAGTACTTC | CASSPTLPDRVLSAAVYGQYF
TRBD1 | TRBJ1-2 | TRBV6-1 | - | TGTGCCAGCAGTGAACCATCAGGGGGCGGCTATGGCTACACCTTC | CASSEPSGGGYGYTF
- | TRBJ2-7 | TRBV10-3 | many | TGTGCCATCAGTGAGACCTACGAGCAGTACTTC | CAISETYEQYF
- | TRBJ2-7 | TRBV2 | - | TGTGCCAGCAGTGATGGTGCTACTTACGAGCAGTACTTC | CASSDGATYEQYF
TRBD2 | TRBJ2-6 | TRBV20-1 | - | TGCAGTGCTAGCGGGGGGGCTGGGGCCAACGTCCTGACTTTC | CSASGGAGANVLTF